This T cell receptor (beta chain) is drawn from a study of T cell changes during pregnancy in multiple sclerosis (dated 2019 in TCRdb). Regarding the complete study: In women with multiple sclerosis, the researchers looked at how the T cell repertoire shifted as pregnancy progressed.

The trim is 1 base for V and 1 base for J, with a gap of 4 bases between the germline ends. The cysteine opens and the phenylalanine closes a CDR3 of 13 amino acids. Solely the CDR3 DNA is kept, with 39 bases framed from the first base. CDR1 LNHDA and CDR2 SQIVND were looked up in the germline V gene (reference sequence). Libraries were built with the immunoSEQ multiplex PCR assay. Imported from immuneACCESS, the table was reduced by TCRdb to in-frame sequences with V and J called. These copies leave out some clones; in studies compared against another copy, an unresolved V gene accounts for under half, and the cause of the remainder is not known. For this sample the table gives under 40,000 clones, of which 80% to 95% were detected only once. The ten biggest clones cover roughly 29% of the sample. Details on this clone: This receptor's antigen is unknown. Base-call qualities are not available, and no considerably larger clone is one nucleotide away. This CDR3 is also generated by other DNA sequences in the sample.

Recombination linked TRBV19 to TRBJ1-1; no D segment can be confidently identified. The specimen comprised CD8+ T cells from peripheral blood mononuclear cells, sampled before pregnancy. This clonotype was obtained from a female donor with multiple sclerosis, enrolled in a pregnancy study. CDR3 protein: CASSIGRNTEAFF. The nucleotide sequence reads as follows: TGTGCCAGTAGTATAGGTAGGAACACTGAAGCTTTCTTT.